A single sample is the source of the 20 T cell receptor beta chains below, sequenced in a study of control samples from healthy donors and cancer patients. Clones were read by immunoSEQ multiplex PCR, and TCRdb kept only the in-frame ones, dropping some. The sample has some 150,000 clones; under 90% are singletons. Input material: blood. The receptors were sampled from a man between 25 and 39 years old in good health.

V and J are TRBV29-1 and TRBJ2-3; tentative D call: TRBD2 (5 bases). CDR3 size: 13 residues. V gave up 4 bases and J gave up 0 bases, with 8 bases separating them. The germline V gene has CDR1 SQVTM and CDR2 ANQGSEA. The CDR3 reads CSVVRVSTDTQYF. In DNA form, the CDR3 reads TGCAGCGTTGTGAGGGTTAGCACAGATACGCAGTATTTT.

The chain employs TRBV7-2 and TRBJ2-1; D call uncertain. Trimming cost V 1 base and J 2 bases, with 9 bases left between them. Germline V CDR1 and CDR2: SGHTA, FQGNSA. The CDR3 is made up of 15 amino acids. Written as DNA, the CDR3 is TGTGCCAGCAGCTTAGGCCCTGGCCCCTACAATGAGCAGTTCTTC. This gives the protein CASSLGPGPYNEQFF. The full variable domain, with the rest looked up from reference TRBV7-2 and TRBJ2-1, is GAGVSQSPSNKVTEKGKDVELRCDPISGHTALYWYRQSLGQGLEFLIYFQGNSAPDKSGLPSDRFSAERTGGSVSTLTIQRTQQEDSAVYLCASSLGPGPYNEQFFGPGTRLTVL.

The gene calls are TRBV4-1 and TRBJ2-2, with 7 positions matching TRBD2. Losses at the gene ends were 0 bases for V and 7 bases for J; bases not matched to a gene: 5. This CDR3 has 15 residues. Germline-derived CDR1 and CDR2 are MGHRA and YSYEKL. The CDR3 loop reads CASSQDPSGNGELFF. DNA for the CDR3: TGCGCCAGCAGCCAAGATCCCAGCGGGAACGGGGAGCTGTTTTTT.

The chain couples TRBV3-1 (or the pseudogene TRBV3-2) to TRBJ2-7; 7 nucleotides line up with TRBD2. V shed 5 bases, J shed 2 bases, and the junction held 6 bases outside the gene matches. The CDR3 sequence is 14 residues long. Germline CDR1 reads LGHDT; CDR2 reads YNNKEL (reference sequence). The CDR3 is CASSSSGNAYEQYF. The CDR3 DNA reads as TGTGCCAGCAGCTCGAGCGGGAATGCCTACGAGCAGTACTTC.

The rearrangement joins TRBV2 to TRBJ1-1; TRBD1 might be the D (5 bases). Germline CDR1 SNHLY, CDR2 FYNNEI. Trimming removed 5 bases from V and 1 base from J, with 8 bases in between. The CDR3 is 13 amino acids. The CDR3 bases are TGTGCCAGCAGTTTGGGGGAGAACACTGAAGCTTTCTTT. It encodes CASSLGENTEAFF.

The chain has TRBV5-4 and TRBJ2-2; 9 bases match TRBD1. Germline CDR1 and CDR2: SGHNT and YYREEE (reference sequence). The V gene end was trimmed by 4 bases and the J gene end by 4 bases; junction bases not matched to a gene: 14. The CDR3 is 18 amino acids. The CDR3, as DNA: TGTGCCAGCAGCCTACGTCGGCCGGGACAGGGATCCACCGGGGAGCTGTTTTTT. It codes for CASSLRRPGQGSTGELFF.

The V gene is TRBV3-1 (or the pseudogene TRBV3-2), the J gene TRBJ2-7; TRBD2 matches at 7 bases. This CDR3 region has 12 residues. V shed 7 bases, J shed 6 bases, and the junction held 6 bases outside the gene matches. Germline CDR1 reads LGHDT; CDR2 reads YNNKEL (reference sequence). CDR3 protein: CASTHGGGEQYF. In nucleotides, the CDR3 is TGTGCCAGCACCCACGGCGGGGGCGAGCAGTACTTC.

This chain uses TRBV11-2 with TRBJ1-5, with D perhaps matching TRBD1 (6 bases). This CDR3 is 14 amino acids long. Germline values: CDR1 SGHAT, CDR2 FQNNGV. Trimming pared 5 bases from V and 5 bases from J, leaving 13 bases between. The CDR3 nucleotides are TGTGCCAGCAGCCCAACAGGGAGTCATCAGCCCCAGCATTTT. This sequence encodes CASSPTGSHQPQHF.

V usage is TRBV19 and J usage is TRBJ2-7; 12 positions match TRBD1. This CDR3 comprises 14 residues. CDR1 is LNHDA and CDR2 is SQIVND in the germline V gene (reference sequence). J lost 5 bases, V lost 8 bases, and 7 bases had no gene match. The CDR3 DNA reads TGTGCCAGTTCCTCCCGGGACAGGGGGCACGAGCAGTACTTC. Amino acids: CASSSRDRGHEQYF.

The chain employs TRBV11-1 and TRBJ2-3, with D perhaps TRBD1 (6 bases). Germline CDR1 and CDR2: SGHAT and FQDESV (reference sequence). This CDR3 is built from 16 residues. V lost 6 bases to trimming and J lost 4 bases, with 20 bases between them. The CDR3 is CASSSGQSPSPDTQYF. The CDR3 DNA reads TGTGCCAGCAGTTCTGGACAGTCGCCTAGCCCAGATACGCAGTATTTT.

The chain joins TRBV6-5 to TRBJ2-7; D gene ambiguous. Germline CDR1 and CDR2: MNHEY and SVGAGI. The V and J ends lost 4 bases and 1 base respectively, with 8 bases between them. The CDR3 consists of 13 residues. In nucleotides, the CDR3 is TGTGCCAGCAGTTCCCGTGCTTCCTACGAGCAGTACTTC. Protein product: CASSSRASYEQYF.

The gene calls are TRBV6-5 and TRBJ2-7; possibly TRBD1 or TRBD2 for D (6 bases each). Trimming pared 10 bases from V and 0 bases from J, leaving 16 bases between. The CDR3 length is 14 residues. Germline-derived CDR1 and CDR2 are MNHEY and SVGAGI. The DNA of the CDR3 is TGTGCCACGGGGGCAGACTCCAGCTCCTACGAGCAGTACTTC. Protein: CATGADSSSYEQYF.

The CDR3 region is CASSYGSGRDEQYF. DNA for the CDR3: TGTGCCAGCAGTTACGGGAGCGGGAGAGACGAGCAGTACTTC. The chain carries TRBV6-5 and TRBJ2-7, with 8 bases matching TRBD2. The CDR3 consists of 14 residues. Germline loops: CDR1 MNHEY, CDR2 SVGAGI. Unmatched junction bases numbered 5, after V lost 2 bases and J lost 5 bases.

The V gene is TRBV5-6, the J gene TRBJ1-2, with TRBD1 matching over 7 bases. Trimming took 0 bases from V and 2 from J; bases not matched to a gene: 1. Germline assignment: CDR1 SGHDT and CDR2 YYEEEE. This CDR3 contains 14 residues. In DNA, the CDR3 is TGTGCCAGCAGCTTGGGGACAGGCAACTATGGCTACACCTTC. Its protein is CASSLGTGNYGYTF.

V usage is TRBV15 and J usage is TRBJ1-2; 8 nucleotides align to TRBD1. The CDR3 spans 15 residues. The V gene's germline CDR1 is LNHNV and CDR2 YYDKDF (reference sequence). Unmatched junction bases numbered 10, after V lost 3 bases and J lost 7 bases. This CDR3 reads CATSSIVQGASGYTF. CDR3 nucleotides: TGTGCCACCAGCAGTATAGTCCAGGGGGCCAGTGGCTACACCTTC.

This chain links TRBV10-3 with TRBJ2-1, with unresolved D. The CDR3 totals 11 residues. Germline V gene data show CDR1 as ENHRY and CDR2 as SYGVKD. V dropped 7 bases and J dropped 6 bases, with 7 bases sitting between them. This CDR3 is CAIKESNEQFF. The CDR3 DNA follows: TGTGCCATCAAAGAGAGCAATGAGCAGTTCTTC.

Concerning this clone: Compared with germline, one end of the junction differs, possibly owing to a read error. The chain joins TRBV7-7 to TRBJ2-2; maybe TRBD2 (6 bases). Germline V gives CDR1 SSHAT, CDR2 FNYEAQ (reference sequence). This CDR3 comprises 14 residues. CDR3 protein: CASSNSGSSGELFF. CDR3 in DNA: TGTGCTAGCAGCAACTCCGGGAGCTCCGGGGAGCTGTTTTTT.

The chain joins TRBV6-4 to TRBJ2-7; no clear D. Trimming removed 6 bases from V and 7 bases from J, with 10 bases in between. The CDR3 has 11 amino acids. The V gene's germline CDR1 is MRHNA and CDR2 SNTAGT. The CDR3 sequence is CASSSHLEQYF. The CDR3 region has the DNA TGTGCCAGCAGCAGCCATTTGGAGCAGTACTTC.

In nucleotides, the CDR3 is TGTGCCACCAGTGCTGGGTTGGAGGCTTTCTTT. Translation: CATSAGLEAFF. The genes are TRBV24-1 and TRBJ1-1; D is unclear. The V end lost 5 bases, the J end lost 11 bases, and 11 bases lay between the germline ends. CDR3 length: 11 amino acids. The germline CDR1 and CDR2 sequences are KGHDR and SFDVKD.

With respect to this clone: This sample includes further DNA sequences coding for the same CDR3. In nucleotides, the CDR3 is TGTGCCAGCAGCGTCACAGATACGCAGTATTTT. Amino acids: CASSVTDTQYF. This sequence joins TRBV2 and TRBJ2-3; D call uncertain. CDR3 length: 11 residues. Germline CDR1 SNHLY, CDR2 FYNNEI. Trimming shortened V by 6 bases and J by 2 bases, and 3 bases separated the two germline ends.